What follows are 23 T cell receptor beta chains derived from one specimen sequenced in a study of immune evolution from preneoplasia to lung adenocarcinoma. Using immunoSEQ multiplex PCR, the repertoire was profiled, and TCRdb retains in-frame clones only, with some absent. The table records almost 3,000 clones, 86% of them present only once. The sequenced material came from FFPE adjacent normal lung tissue. The receptors shown here come from a person aged 60-79 years with lung adenocarcinoma.

This chain uses TRBV5-1 with TRBJ1-2; D remains unclear. There are 12 residues in the CDR3. Germline lookup yields CDR1 SGHRS and CDR2 YFSETQ. Trimming took off 2 bases at V and 10 bases at J, with 12 bases between the two ends. CDR3 nucleotide sequence: TGCGCCAGCAGCTTTTCAGGTGACGACTACACCTTC. It codes for CASSFSGDDYTF. Full variable domain (missing parts from reference TRBV5-1 and TRBJ1-2): KAGVTQTPRYLIKTRGQQVTLSCSPISGHRSVSWYQQTPGQGLQFLFEYFSETQRNKGNFPGRFSGRQFSNSRSEMNVSTLELGDSALYLCASSFSGDDYTFGSGTRLTVV.

This sequence joins TRBV19 and TRBJ2-7, with 7 bases lining up with TRBD1. This CDR3 has 13 amino acids. Per the germline V gene, CDR1 is LNHDA and CDR2 is SQIVND (reference sequence). Unmatched junction bases numbered 9, after V lost 8 bases and J lost 5 bases. The CDR3 DNA sequence: TGTGCCAGTTCAGACAGGGAAGTCGACGAGCAGTACTTC. As protein: CASSDREVDEQYF.

The V call is TRBV11-3, the J call TRBJ2-1; 9 nucleotides line up with TRBD1. The germline CDR1 and CDR2 sequences are SGHNT and YENEEA. This CDR3 is built from 16 residues. The V and J ends lost 4 bases and 9 bases, in that order; junction bases with no gene match: 13. The CDR3 protein is CASSSIRDRVRGEQFF. The CDR3 DNA is TGTGCCAGCAGCTCAATCCGGGACAGGGTACGGGGTGAGCAGTTCTTC.

This clone turned up a few times. The V call is TRBV2, the J call TRBJ2-5, with 7 nucleotides matching TRBD2. After removal of 5 bases from V and 1 base from J, the junction contained 1 base not matched to a gene. The CDR3 runs 13 residues. The germline V gene has CDR1 SNHLY and CDR2 FYNNEI. Here the CDR3 DNA reads TGTGCCAGCAGTTCTAGCGGCCAAGAGACCCAGTACTTC. Translation: CASSSSGQETQYF.

This clone was observed once. V gene TRBV2 combines with J gene TRBJ2-3, with TRBD2 matching 8 bases. Germline-derived CDR1 and CDR2 are SNHLY and FYNNEI. The CDR3 loop spans 16 amino acids. V dropped 3 bases and J dropped 1; count of bases not matched to a gene: 6. CDR3 loop: CASSDLLAGGTDTQYF. The CDR3 DNA reads TGTGCCAGCAGTGATCTCCTAGCGGGTGGCACAGATACGCAGTATTTT.

The V gene is TRBV7-6, the J gene TRBJ1-2; D is perhaps TRBD1 (6 bases). CDR1 SGHVS and CDR2 FNYEAQ come from the germline V gene. The CDR3 has 15 residues. Trimming pared 0 bases from V and 4 bases from J, leaving 12 bases between. The CDR3 loop reads CASSLAAGQIYGYTF. CDR3 DNA sequence: TGTGCCAGCAGCTTAGCGGCAGGACAGATCTATGGCTACACCTTC.

V and J are TRBV28 and TRBJ1-5; tentative D call: TRBD1 (5 bases). The CDR3 loop spans 15 amino acids. Germline assignment: CDR1 MDHEN and CDR2 SYDVKM. With 7 bases removed from V and 0 bases from J, the gap between germline ends came to 13 bases. The CDR3 DNA follows: TGTGCCAGCACCAAACAGGTTTATAGCAATCAGCCCCAGCATTTT. Protein product: CASTKQVYSNQPQHF.

The chain carries TRBV9 and TRBJ2-5, with 10 nucleotides matching TRBD2. Trimming at V came to 3 bases and at J to 3 bases, leaving 2 bases not matched to a gene. The CDR3 runs to 14 residues. In germline, CDR1 is SGDLS, CDR2 YYNGEE. In DNA, the CDR3 is TGTGCCAGCAGCGCGGGACTAGCGAAAGAGACCCAGTACTTC. It is translated as CASSAGLAKETQYF.

The chain joins TRBV6-4 to TRBJ2-3, with 12 bases fitting TRBD2. V lost 4 bases to trimming and J lost 1 base; unmatched junction nucleotides: 0. The CDR3 is 15 residues long. Germline CDR1 is MRHNA and CDR2 is SNTAGT. CDR3 in DNA: TGTGCCAGCAGTGGGACTAGCGGGGGCACAGATACGCAGTATTTT. It translates to CASSGTSGGTDTQYF.

This rearrangement joins TRBV29-1 to TRBJ1-4; D perhaps matches TRBD1 (6 bases). The CDR3 is 12 amino acids. The V gene's germline CDR1 is SQVTM and CDR2 ANQGSEA. Deletions cut 5 bases from V and 4 bases from J, with 8 bases between. CDR3 region: CSVWTVNEKLFF. The CDR3 DNA reads as TGCAGCGTTTGGACAGTTAATGAAAAACTGTTTTTT.

This clone came up a few times. The CDR3: CASSLEAGPSGNTIYF. CDR3 sequence (DNA): TGTGCCAGCAGCTTAGAGGCAGGACCTTCTGGAAACACCATATATTTT. The genes are TRBV7-9 and TRBJ1-3; D gene ambiguous. Germline-derived CDR1 and CDR2 are SEHNR and FQNEAQ (reference sequence). V shed 1 base and J shed 1 base, with 11 bases lying between them. The CDR3 covers 16 residues.

This clone has only one observation. The chain's CDR3 is CASSQDGQGNSPLHF. As DNA, the CDR3 is TGTGCCAGCAGCCAGGACGGACAGGGAAATTCACCCCTCCACTTT. The chain joins TRBV7-9 to TRBJ1-6; TRBD1 matches 8 bases. This CDR3 is 15 amino acids long. V shed 5 bases and J 7 bases; nucleotides not matched to a gene: 7. Germline V gene data show CDR1 as SEHNR and CDR2 as FQNEAQ (reference sequence).

The chain employs TRBV6-1 and TRBJ1-5; maybe TRBD1 (5 bases). CDR1 and CDR2 (germline): MNHNS, SASEGT. The CDR3 extends over 15 amino acids. The V and J ends lost 1 base and 1 base respectively, with 8 bases between them. The CDR3: CASSEDGGSNQPQHF. The CDR3 DNA sequence: TGTGCCAGCAGTGAAGATGGGGGGAGCAATCAGCCCCAGCATTTT.

In its sample, this clone was seen a few times. The genes are TRBV5-4 and TRBJ1-1; no clear D gene. The germline gives CDR1 SGHNT, CDR2 YYREEE (reference sequence). This CDR3 has 15 residues. V was cut by 4 bases and J by 1 base, with 14 bases left in between. The chain's CDR3 is CASSLGRNPNTEAFF. In DNA form, the CDR3 reads TGTGCCAGCAGCCTGGGAAGGAACCCGAACACTGAAGCTTTCTTT.

This clone was counted only a few times. V usage is TRBV7-2 and J usage is TRBJ1-2, with D possibly TRBD1 on 5 matching bases. Between the trimmed V and J ends, which lost 1 base and 2 bases, there was a span of 11 bases. The CDR3 is made up of 15 amino acids. Germline V gives CDR1 SGHTA, CDR2 FQGNSA. The CDR3 here is CASSLGQLLNYGYTF. CDR3 in DNA: TGTGCCAGCAGCTTAGGACAGCTATTAAACTATGGCTACACCTTC.

This clone was found once. The rearrangement joins TRBV29-1 to TRBJ2-7; TRBD1 might be the D (5 bases). Trimming cost V 2 bases and J 5 bases, with 13 bases left between them. CDR3 size: 13 residues. Germline loops: CDR1 SQVTM, CDR2 ANQGSEA. The CDR3 spells CSVESQGVNEQYF. CDR3 nucleotide sequence: TGCAGCGTTGAAAGCCAGGGTGTGAACGAGCAGTACTTC.

The chain joins TRBV11-3 to TRBJ2-3; D unclear. V was trimmed by 1 base and J by 2 bases, leaving 10 bases between them. Per the germline V gene, CDR1 is SGHNT and CDR2 is YENEEA. This CDR3 comprises 15 residues. The CDR3 region is CASSLGQVDTDTQYF. CDR3 bases: TGTGCCAGCAGCTTAGGGCAGGTCGACACAGATACGCAGTATTTT.

The chain is built from TRBV6-1 and TRBJ1-2, with D uncertain. This CDR3 has 15 amino acids. V gave up 6 bases and J gave up 4 bases, with 18 bases separating them. The germline V gene has CDR1 MNHNS and CDR2 SASEGT. The CDR3, as DNA: TGTGCCAGCAGGGCCCCAGGCTTAAATTTCTATGGCTACACCTTC. It specifies CASRAPGLNFYGYTF.

The V call is TRBV11-2, the J call TRBJ1-2; weak D call: TRBD1 (5 bases). The CDR3 runs to 14 residues. Germline-derived CDR1 and CDR2 are SGHAT and FQNNGV. With 5 bases removed from V and 1 base from J, the gap between germline ends came to 11 bases. Here the CDR3 reads CASSISTVNYGYTF. DNA of the CDR3: TGTGCCAGCAGCATATCGACAGTTAACTATGGCTACACCTTC.

This clone has a handful of counts. This rearrangement joins TRBV7-9 to TRBJ1-5; D gene ambiguous. V lost 4 bases and J 0 bases, leaving 10 bases between the germline ends. The CDR3 spans 15 residues. CDR1 and CDR2 from the germline V gene are SEHNR and FQNEAQ (reference sequence). The CDR3 sequence: CASSSFGDSNQPQHF. CDR3 DNA sequence: TGTGCCAGCAGCTCGTTCGGGGATAGCAATCAGCCCCAGCATTTT.

In its sample, this clone ranks as large. The chain uses TRBV9 and TRBJ1-6; D gene ambiguous. Germline values: CDR1 SGDLS, CDR2 YYNGEE. V was shortened by 3 bases and J by 6 bases, with 4 bases between the two germline ends. This CDR3 contains 12 residues. CDR3 coding DNA: TGTGCCAGCAGCGAGAGTAATTCACCCCTCCACTTT. Translation: CASSESNSPLHF.

The genes are TRBV4-1 and TRBJ1-5; 12 bases align to TRBD1. The CDR3 length is 17 residues. From germline, CDR1 is MGHRA and CDR2 YSYEKL. The trim removed 3 bases at V and 2 bases at J, leaving 5 bases unmatched. CDR3 bases: TGCGCCAGCAGCCACACCGGGACAGGGGGCGGCAATCAGCCCCAGCATTTT. Amino acid sequence: CASSHTGTGGGNQPQHF.

V is TRBV15 and J is TRBJ2-5; D is undetermined. Germline CDR1 LNHNV, CDR2 YYDKDF (reference sequence). The V and J ends lost 6 bases and 4 bases respectively, with 9 bases between them. CDR3 length: 12 residues. The CDR3 is CATRRKRETQYF. The CDR3 region has the DNA TGTGCCACCAGGAGGAAGAGAGAGACCCAGTACTTC.